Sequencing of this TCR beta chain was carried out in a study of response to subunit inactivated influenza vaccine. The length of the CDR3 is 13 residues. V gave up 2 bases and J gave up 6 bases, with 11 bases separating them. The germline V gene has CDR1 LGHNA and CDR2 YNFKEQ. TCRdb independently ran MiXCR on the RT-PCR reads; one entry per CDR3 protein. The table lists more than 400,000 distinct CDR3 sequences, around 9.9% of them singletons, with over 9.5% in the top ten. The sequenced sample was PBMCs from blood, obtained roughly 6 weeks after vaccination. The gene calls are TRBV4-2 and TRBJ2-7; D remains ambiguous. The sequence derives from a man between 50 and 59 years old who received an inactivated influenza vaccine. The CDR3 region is CASSQPDKGEQYF. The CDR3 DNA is TGTGCCAGCAGCCAACCCGACAAGGGCGAGCAGTACTTC.